Listed below are T cell receptor beta chains from one sample, sequenced in a study of vaccination and CD4 T cells after COVID-19. TCRdb reanalysed the PCR reads using MiXCR and keeps one entry per CDR3 protein. Of approximately 13,000 distinct CDR3 sequences detected, about 29% appear once; the ten largest clones hold around 17%. These receptors' targets are unknown. The sample here was CD4+ T cells from blood, cultured in vitro, taken before SARS-CoV-2 vaccination. The receptors derive from a human donor who received a COVID-19 vaccine. Both conserved end residues are part of each CDR3. The D gene is left open where the match is weak. Not all rows give a size; the values are once, few, many and, for expanded clones, a class.

clone size: few
D gene: TRBD1
J gene: TRBJ1-5
V gene: TRBV20-1
CDR3 protein: CSARGGEPGTDNQPQHF
CDR3 DNA: TGCAGTGCTAGGGGGGGGGAGCCAGGGACAGACAATCAGCCCCAGCATTTT

clone size: .
D gene: .
J gene: TRBJ2-5
V gene: TRBV12-3/TRBV12-4
CDR3 protein: CASTATGTQETQYF
CDR3 DNA: TGTGCCAGCACCGCAACAGGGACCCAAGAGACCCAGTACTTC

clone size: .
D gene: TRBD2
J gene: TRBJ2-3
V gene: TRBV5-4
CDR3 protein: CASSLGSSGEGDTQYF
CDR3 DNA: TGTGCCAGCAGCTTGGGGTCTAGCGGGGAGGGAGATACGCAGTATTTT

clone size: few
D gene: .
J gene: TRBJ2-3
V gene: TRBV19
CDR3 protein: CASSPRGAGAGDTQYF
CDR3 DNA: TGTGCCAGTAGTCCCCGAGGGGCGGGGGCTGGAGATACGCAGTATTTT

clone size: .
D gene: .
J gene: TRBJ1-1
V gene: TRBV7-2
CDR3 protein: CASGGTEAFF
CDR3 DNA: TGTGCCTCGGGGGGTACTGAAGCTTTCTTT

clone size: once
D gene: .
J gene: TRBJ2-1
V gene: TRBV25-1
CDR3 protein: CASRKRTEYNEQFF
CDR3 DNA: TGTGCCAGCAGGAAGCGGACTGAGTACAATGAGCAGTTCTTC

clone size: .
D gene: .
J gene: TRBJ2-1
V gene: TRBV20-1
CDR3 protein: CSARDGLPSVNNEQFF
CDR3 DNA: TGCAGTGCTAGAGATGGTCTACCTAGCGTGAACAATGAGCAGTTCTTC

clone size: few
D gene: TRBD1
J gene: TRBJ2-7
V gene: TRBV4-1
CDR3 protein: CASSQRGQGPDEQYF
CDR3 DNA: TGCGCCAGCAGCCAGAGGGGACAGGGACCTGACGAGCAGTACTTC

clone size: few
D gene: .
J gene: TRBJ2-2
V gene: TRBV10-1
CDR3 protein: CASSESTGFNTGELFF
CDR3 DNA: TGCGCCAGCAGTGAGTCAACAGGGTTTAACACCGGGGAGCTGTTTTTT

clone size: .
D gene: TRBD1
J gene: TRBJ2-2
V gene: TRBV3-1
CDR3 protein: CASSGDRDTGELFF
CDR3 DNA: TGTGCCAGCAGCGGGGACAGGGACACCGGGGAGCTGTTTTTT

clone size: .
D gene: TRBD1
J gene: TRBJ1-3
V gene: TRBV5-1
CDR3 protein: CASSLRTGAGNTIYF
CDR3 DNA: TGCGCCAGCAGCTTGCGGACAGGGGCTGGAAACACCATATATTTT

clone size: few
D gene: TRBD1
J gene: TRBJ2-7
V gene: TRBV2
CDR3 protein: CASSVSVYGTGGYYEQYF
CDR3 DNA: TGTGCCAGCAGTGTCAGCGTATACGGGACAGGGGGCTACTACGAGCAGTACTTC

clone size: few
D gene: .
J gene: TRBJ2-3
V gene: TRBV11-3
CDR3 protein: CASSRPGLDTQYF
CDR3 DNA: TGTGCCAGCAGCCGTCCGGGGCTGGATACGCAGTATTTT

clone size: .
D gene: .
J gene: TRBJ1-5
V gene: TRBV9
CDR3 protein: CASSVGTGPNQPQHF
CDR3 DNA: TGTGCCAGCAGCGTAGGTACAGGGCCCAATCAGCCCCAGCATTTT

clone size: few
D gene: TRBD1
J gene: TRBJ1-6
V gene: TRBV12-5
CDR3 protein: CASGLVLGQDNSPLHF
CDR3 DNA: TGTGCTAGTGGTTTGGTACTCGGACAGGATAATTCACCCCTCCACTTT

clone size: .
D gene: .
J gene: TRBJ1-6
V gene: TRBV12-3/TRBV12-4
CDR3 protein: CASSLQYNSPLHF
CDR3 DNA: TGTGCCAGCAGTTTACAGTATAATTCACCCCTCCACTTT

clone size: .
D gene: .
J gene: TRBJ1-2
V gene: TRBV20-1
CDR3 protein: CSAPRTRVGYGYTF
CDR3 DNA: TGCAGTGCTCCCAGGACCCGGGTGGGGTATGGCTACACCTTC

clone size: .
D gene: .
J gene: TRBJ2-3
V gene: TRBV10-3
CDR3 protein: CAIRGFGDTDTQYF
CDR3 DNA: TGTGCCATCAGAGGGTTTGGGGACACAGATACGCAGTATTTT

clone size: .
D gene: .
J gene: TRBJ1-2
V gene: TRBV15
CDR3 protein: CATSRDFSRDYGYTF
CDR3 DNA: TGTGCCACCAGCAGAGATTTTAGCAGGGACTATGGCTACACCTTC

clone size: few
D gene: TRBD1
J gene: TRBJ2-7
V gene: TRBV7-9
CDR3 protein: CASSLGDRGYEQYF
CDR3 DNA: TGTGCCAGCAGCTTAGGGGACAGGGGCTACGAGCAGTACTTC

clone size: few
D gene: .
J gene: TRBJ1-1
V gene: TRBV30
CDR3 protein: CAWSPHLPGGTEAFF
CDR3 DNA: TGTGCCTGGAGTCCCCACCTCCCGGGGGGCACTGAAGCTTTCTTT

clone size: .
D gene: TRBD2
J gene: TRBJ2-2
V gene: TRBV30
CDR3 protein: CAWSVTSGGAGELFF
CDR3 DNA: TGTGCCTGGAGTGTCACTAGCGGGGGGGCCGGGGAGCTGTTTTTT

clone size: .
D gene: TRBD1
J gene: TRBJ1-5
V gene: TRBV6-5
CDR3 protein: CASSYLGQPSNQPQHF
CDR3 DNA: TGTGCCAGCAGTTACCTGGGACAGCCGAGCAATCAGCCCCAGCATTTT

clone size: few
D gene: TRBD1
J gene: TRBJ2-3
V gene: TRBV5-1
CDR3 protein: CASSYSGTGWADTQYF
CDR3 DNA: TGCGCCAGCAGCTACTCCGGGACAGGGTGGGCAGATACGCAGTATTTT

clone size: few
D gene: TRBD1
J gene: TRBJ1-1
V gene: TRBV5-4
CDR3 protein: CASSLGTGSNTEAFF
CDR3 DNA: TGTGCCAGCAGCTTGGGGACAGGGTCGAACACTGAAGCTTTCTTT

clone size: .
D gene: .
J gene: TRBJ2-3
V gene: TRBV5-4
CDR3 protein: CASSLEGTSTDTQYF
CDR3 DNA: TGTGCCAGCAGCTTGGAGGGGACTAGCACAGATACGCAGTATTTT

clone size: few
D gene: .
J gene: TRBJ2-2
V gene: TRBV30
CDR3 protein: CAWSVRVGPAFDANTGELFF
CDR3 DNA: TGTGCCTGGAGTGTACGGGTCGGCCCAGCGTTCGACGCGAACACCGGGGAGCTGTTTTTT

clone size: .
D gene: .
J gene: TRBJ2-2
V gene: TRBV5-8
CDR3 protein: CASSLDLEAGELFF
CDR3 DNA: TGTGCCAGCAGCTTGGACCTAGAAGCCGGGGAGCTGTTTTTT

clone size: few
D gene: TRBD1
J gene: TRBJ1-5
V gene: TRBV30
CDR3 protein: CAWSEDRANQPQHF
CDR3 DNA: TGTGCCTGGAGTGAGGACAGGGCCAATCAGCCCCAGCATTTT

clone size: .
D gene: .
J gene: TRBJ1-2
V gene: TRBV19
CDR3 protein: CASSMFSSRFVYGYTF
CDR3 DNA: TGTGCCAGTAGTATGTTTTCTAGCCGTTTTGTCTATGGCTACACCTTC

clone size: .
D gene: TRBD1
J gene: TRBJ1-1
V gene: TRBV11-1
CDR3 protein: CASSLDRGDTEAFF
CDR3 DNA: TGTGCCAGCAGCCTTGACAGGGGGGACACTGAAGCTTTCTTT

clone size: few
D gene: .
J gene: TRBJ2-2
V gene: TRBV7-9
CDR3 protein: CASTLGGPGELFF
CDR3 DNA: TGTGCCAGCACCCTGGGGGGGCCCGGGGAGCTGTTTTTT

clone size: .
D gene: TRBD2
J gene: TRBJ2-3
V gene: TRBV7-2
CDR3 protein: CASSFVGGTTDTQYF
CDR3 DNA: TGTGCCAGCAGCTTTGTCGGGGGGACCACAGATACGCAGTATTTT

clone size: .
D gene: .
J gene: TRBJ1-2
V gene: TRBV7-6
CDR3 protein: CASSLANRVGYTF
CDR3 DNA: TGTGCCAGCAGCTTAGCGAATAGGGTTGGCTACACCTTC

clone size: .
D gene: .
J gene: TRBJ2-5
V gene: TRBV19
CDR3 protein: CASSAGRQETQYF
CDR3 DNA: TGTGCCAGTAGTGCAGGGCGGCAAGAGACCCAGTACTTC

clone size: few
D gene: .
J gene: TRBJ1-2
V gene: TRBV6-1
CDR3 protein: CASSETPVLYTF
CDR3 DNA: TGTGCCAGCAGTGAAACCCCAGTTTTATACACCTTC

clone size: few
D gene: TRBD1
J gene: TRBJ2-1
V gene: TRBV2
CDR3 protein: CASREGQGANNEQFF
CDR3 DNA: TGTGCCAGCAGGGAGGGACAGGGAGCAAACAATGAGCAGTTCTTC

clone size: .
D gene: .
J gene: TRBJ1-5
V gene: TRBV7-8
CDR3 protein: CASSLALKGTPQHF
CDR3 DNA: TGTGCCAGCAGCTTAGCGCTAAAGGGTACGCCCCAGCATTTT

clone size: few
D gene: TRBD2
J gene: TRBJ2-1
V gene: TRBV6-1
CDR3 protein: CAAGARTSGTQFF
CDR3 DNA: TGTGCCGCGGGGGCCAGGACTAGCGGGACACAGTTCTTC

clone size: .
D gene: .
J gene: TRBJ2-2
V gene: TRBV9
CDR3 protein: CASSVVGGNRSTGELFF
CDR3 DNA: TGTGCCAGCAGCGTAGTAGGGGGGAACAGGTCCACCGGGGAGCTGTTTTTT

clone size: .
D gene: .
J gene: TRBJ2-2
V gene: TRBV15
CDR3 protein: CAASRESALDTGELFF
CDR3 DNA: TGTGCCGCCAGCAGAGAGTCAGCTCTGGACACCGGGGAGCTGTTTTTT

clone size: once
D gene: TRBD1
J gene: TRBJ1-1
V gene: TRBV5-1
CDR3 protein: CASSWETGRSTEAFF
CDR3 DNA: TGCGCCAGCAGCTGGGAGACAGGGAGGAGCACTGAAGCTTTCTTT

clone size: few
D gene: TRBD1
J gene: TRBJ2-7
V gene: TRBV11-2
CDR3 protein: CASSSRTGLDSYEQYF
CDR3 DNA: TGTGCCAGCAGTTCGAGGACAGGGCTAGACTCCTACGAGCAGTACTTC

clone size: .
D gene: .
J gene: TRBJ1-2
V gene: TRBV5-6
CDR3 protein: CASSLEGFRGYGYTF
CDR3 DNA: TGTGCCAGCAGCTTGGAAGGTTTCAGGGGCTATGGCTACACCTTC